This T cell receptor beta chain was documented in a study of blood T cells in healthy people across ages. PCR was performed a second time for about 6 to 12 cycles using a sample-barcoded 5' primer and a J-beta primer mix. Each CDR3 protein is one row after TCRdb ran MiXCR on the 5' RACE reads. The table lists 700,000 to 950,000 distinct CDR3 sequences, roughly 44% of them singletons. From germline, CDR1 is SGHTA and CDR2 FQGNSA. Trimming removed 5 bases from V and 2 bases from J, with 10 bases in between. This CDR3 region has 14 residues. This clonotype originated in a woman between 55 and 75 years old in good health. Sequenced input: blood. The chain uses TRBV7-2 and TRBJ2-1; weak D call: TRBD2 (6 bases). DNA of the CDR3: TGTGCCAGCAGCCAGATAGCGGCCTACAATGAGCAGTTCTTC. This codes for CASSQIAAYNEQFF.